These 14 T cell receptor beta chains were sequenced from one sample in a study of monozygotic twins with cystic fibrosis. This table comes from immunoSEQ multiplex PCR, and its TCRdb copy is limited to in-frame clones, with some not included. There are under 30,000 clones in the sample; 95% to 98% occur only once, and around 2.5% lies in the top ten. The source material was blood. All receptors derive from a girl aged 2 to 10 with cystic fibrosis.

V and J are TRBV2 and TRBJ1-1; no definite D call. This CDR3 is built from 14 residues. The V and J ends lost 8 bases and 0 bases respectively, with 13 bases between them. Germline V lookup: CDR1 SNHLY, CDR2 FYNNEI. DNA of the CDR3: TGTGCCAGCGATATGAAGGCGGTGAACACTGAAGCTTTCTTT. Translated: CASDMKAVNTEAFF.

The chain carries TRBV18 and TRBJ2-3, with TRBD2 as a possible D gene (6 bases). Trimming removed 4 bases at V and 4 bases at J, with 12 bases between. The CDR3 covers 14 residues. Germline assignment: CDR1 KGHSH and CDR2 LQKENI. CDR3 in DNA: TGTGCCAGCTCACAATCGACTAGTTCAGATACGCAGTATTTT. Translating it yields CASSQSTSSDTQYF.

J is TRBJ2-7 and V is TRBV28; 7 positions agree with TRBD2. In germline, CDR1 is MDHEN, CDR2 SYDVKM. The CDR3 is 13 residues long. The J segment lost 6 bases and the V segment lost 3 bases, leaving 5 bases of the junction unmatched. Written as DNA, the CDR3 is TGTGCCAGCAGTTTGGGAGGGCGCGGCGAGCAGTACTTC. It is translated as CASSLGGRGEQYF.

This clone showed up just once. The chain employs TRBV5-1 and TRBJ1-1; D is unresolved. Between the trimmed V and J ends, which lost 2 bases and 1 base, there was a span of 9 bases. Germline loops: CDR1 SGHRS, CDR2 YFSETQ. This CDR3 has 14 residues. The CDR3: CASSFGGWNTEAFF. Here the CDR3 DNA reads TGCGCCAGCAGCTTCGGAGGGTGGAACACTGAAGCTTTCTTT. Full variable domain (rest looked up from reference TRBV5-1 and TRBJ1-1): KAGVTQTPRYLIKTRGQQVTLSCSPISGHRSVSWYQQTPGQGLQFLFEYFSETQRNKGNFPGRFSGRQFSNSRSEMNVSTLELGDSALYLCASSFGGWNTEAFFGQGTRLTVV.

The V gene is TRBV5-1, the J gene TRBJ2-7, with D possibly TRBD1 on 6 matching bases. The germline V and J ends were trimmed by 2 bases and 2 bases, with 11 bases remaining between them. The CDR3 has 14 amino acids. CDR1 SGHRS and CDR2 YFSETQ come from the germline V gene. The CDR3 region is CASSLRDIAYEQYF. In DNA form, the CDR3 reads TGCGCCAGCAGCTTAAGGGACATTGCCTACGAGCAGTACTTC. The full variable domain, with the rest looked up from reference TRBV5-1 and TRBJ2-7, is KAGVTQTPRYLIKTRGQQVTLSCSPISGHRSVSWYQQTPGQGLQFLFEYFSETQRNKGNFPGRFSGRQFSNSRSEMNVSTLELGDSALYLCASSLRDIAYEQYFGPGTRLTVT.

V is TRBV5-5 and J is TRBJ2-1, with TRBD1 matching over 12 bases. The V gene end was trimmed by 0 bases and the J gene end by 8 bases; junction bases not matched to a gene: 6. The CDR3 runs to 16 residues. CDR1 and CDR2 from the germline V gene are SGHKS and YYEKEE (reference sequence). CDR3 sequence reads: CASSLVIGTGGDEQFF. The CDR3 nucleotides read TGTGCCAGCAGCTTGGTGATCGGGACAGGGGGCGATGAGCAGTTCTTC.

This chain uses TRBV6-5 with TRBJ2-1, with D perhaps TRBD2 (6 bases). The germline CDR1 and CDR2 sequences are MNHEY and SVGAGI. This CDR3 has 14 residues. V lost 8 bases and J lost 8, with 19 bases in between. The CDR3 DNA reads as TGTGCCAGCGCCATCGGGACTCCGGGCGATGAGCAGTTCTTC. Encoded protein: CASAIGTPGDEQFF.

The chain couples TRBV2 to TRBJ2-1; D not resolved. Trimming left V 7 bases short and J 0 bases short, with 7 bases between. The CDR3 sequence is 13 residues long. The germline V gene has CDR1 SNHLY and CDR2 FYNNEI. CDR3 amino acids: CASISSSYNEQFF. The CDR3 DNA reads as TGTGCCAGCATTTCTAGCTCCTACAATGAGCAGTTCTTC.

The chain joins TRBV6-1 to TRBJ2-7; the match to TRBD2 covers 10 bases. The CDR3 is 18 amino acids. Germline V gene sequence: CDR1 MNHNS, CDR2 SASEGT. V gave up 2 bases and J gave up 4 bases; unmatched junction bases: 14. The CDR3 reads CASSERLAGVKGRYEQYF. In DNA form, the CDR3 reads TGTGCCAGCAGTGAACGTCTAGCGGGAGTAAAGGGTCGATACGAGCAGTACTTC.

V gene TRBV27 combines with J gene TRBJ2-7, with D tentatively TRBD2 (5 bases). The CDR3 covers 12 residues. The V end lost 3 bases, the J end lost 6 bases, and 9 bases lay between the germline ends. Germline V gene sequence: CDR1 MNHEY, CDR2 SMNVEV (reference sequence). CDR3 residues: CASSFSGSEQYF. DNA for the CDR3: TGTGCCAGCAGTTTTTCGGGATCCGAGCAGTACTTC.

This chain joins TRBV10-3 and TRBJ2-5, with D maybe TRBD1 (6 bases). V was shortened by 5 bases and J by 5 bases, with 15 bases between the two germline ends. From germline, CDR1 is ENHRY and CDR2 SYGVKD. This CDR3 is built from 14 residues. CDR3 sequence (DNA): TGTGCCATCAGTCCAGGGACCGGACAGGAGACCCAGTACTTC. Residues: CAISPGTGQETQYF.

CDR3 nucleotide sequence: TGTGCCAGCAGCTTGGTTAGGAACGGTGAAGCTTTCTTT. Translated, it gives CASSLVRNGEAFF. This chain connects TRBV5-4 to TRBJ1-1; D gene unclear. This CDR3 has 13 residues. With 0 bases removed from V and 7 bases from J, the gap between germline ends came to 10 bases. Germline V gene sequence: CDR1 SGHNT, CDR2 YYREEE (reference sequence).

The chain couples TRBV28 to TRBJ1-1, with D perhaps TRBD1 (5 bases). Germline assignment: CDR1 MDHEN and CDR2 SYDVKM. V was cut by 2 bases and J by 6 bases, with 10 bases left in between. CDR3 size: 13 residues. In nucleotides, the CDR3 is TGTGCCAGCAGTTTAGGGCAGGGAGCTGAAGCTTTCTTT. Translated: CASSLGQGAEAFF.

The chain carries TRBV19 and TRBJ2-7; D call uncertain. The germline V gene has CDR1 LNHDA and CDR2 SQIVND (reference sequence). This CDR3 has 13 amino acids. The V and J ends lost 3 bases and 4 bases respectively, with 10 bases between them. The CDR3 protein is CASSISGPYEQYF. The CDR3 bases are TGTGCCAGTAGTATCAGTGGGCCTTACGAGCAGTACTTC.